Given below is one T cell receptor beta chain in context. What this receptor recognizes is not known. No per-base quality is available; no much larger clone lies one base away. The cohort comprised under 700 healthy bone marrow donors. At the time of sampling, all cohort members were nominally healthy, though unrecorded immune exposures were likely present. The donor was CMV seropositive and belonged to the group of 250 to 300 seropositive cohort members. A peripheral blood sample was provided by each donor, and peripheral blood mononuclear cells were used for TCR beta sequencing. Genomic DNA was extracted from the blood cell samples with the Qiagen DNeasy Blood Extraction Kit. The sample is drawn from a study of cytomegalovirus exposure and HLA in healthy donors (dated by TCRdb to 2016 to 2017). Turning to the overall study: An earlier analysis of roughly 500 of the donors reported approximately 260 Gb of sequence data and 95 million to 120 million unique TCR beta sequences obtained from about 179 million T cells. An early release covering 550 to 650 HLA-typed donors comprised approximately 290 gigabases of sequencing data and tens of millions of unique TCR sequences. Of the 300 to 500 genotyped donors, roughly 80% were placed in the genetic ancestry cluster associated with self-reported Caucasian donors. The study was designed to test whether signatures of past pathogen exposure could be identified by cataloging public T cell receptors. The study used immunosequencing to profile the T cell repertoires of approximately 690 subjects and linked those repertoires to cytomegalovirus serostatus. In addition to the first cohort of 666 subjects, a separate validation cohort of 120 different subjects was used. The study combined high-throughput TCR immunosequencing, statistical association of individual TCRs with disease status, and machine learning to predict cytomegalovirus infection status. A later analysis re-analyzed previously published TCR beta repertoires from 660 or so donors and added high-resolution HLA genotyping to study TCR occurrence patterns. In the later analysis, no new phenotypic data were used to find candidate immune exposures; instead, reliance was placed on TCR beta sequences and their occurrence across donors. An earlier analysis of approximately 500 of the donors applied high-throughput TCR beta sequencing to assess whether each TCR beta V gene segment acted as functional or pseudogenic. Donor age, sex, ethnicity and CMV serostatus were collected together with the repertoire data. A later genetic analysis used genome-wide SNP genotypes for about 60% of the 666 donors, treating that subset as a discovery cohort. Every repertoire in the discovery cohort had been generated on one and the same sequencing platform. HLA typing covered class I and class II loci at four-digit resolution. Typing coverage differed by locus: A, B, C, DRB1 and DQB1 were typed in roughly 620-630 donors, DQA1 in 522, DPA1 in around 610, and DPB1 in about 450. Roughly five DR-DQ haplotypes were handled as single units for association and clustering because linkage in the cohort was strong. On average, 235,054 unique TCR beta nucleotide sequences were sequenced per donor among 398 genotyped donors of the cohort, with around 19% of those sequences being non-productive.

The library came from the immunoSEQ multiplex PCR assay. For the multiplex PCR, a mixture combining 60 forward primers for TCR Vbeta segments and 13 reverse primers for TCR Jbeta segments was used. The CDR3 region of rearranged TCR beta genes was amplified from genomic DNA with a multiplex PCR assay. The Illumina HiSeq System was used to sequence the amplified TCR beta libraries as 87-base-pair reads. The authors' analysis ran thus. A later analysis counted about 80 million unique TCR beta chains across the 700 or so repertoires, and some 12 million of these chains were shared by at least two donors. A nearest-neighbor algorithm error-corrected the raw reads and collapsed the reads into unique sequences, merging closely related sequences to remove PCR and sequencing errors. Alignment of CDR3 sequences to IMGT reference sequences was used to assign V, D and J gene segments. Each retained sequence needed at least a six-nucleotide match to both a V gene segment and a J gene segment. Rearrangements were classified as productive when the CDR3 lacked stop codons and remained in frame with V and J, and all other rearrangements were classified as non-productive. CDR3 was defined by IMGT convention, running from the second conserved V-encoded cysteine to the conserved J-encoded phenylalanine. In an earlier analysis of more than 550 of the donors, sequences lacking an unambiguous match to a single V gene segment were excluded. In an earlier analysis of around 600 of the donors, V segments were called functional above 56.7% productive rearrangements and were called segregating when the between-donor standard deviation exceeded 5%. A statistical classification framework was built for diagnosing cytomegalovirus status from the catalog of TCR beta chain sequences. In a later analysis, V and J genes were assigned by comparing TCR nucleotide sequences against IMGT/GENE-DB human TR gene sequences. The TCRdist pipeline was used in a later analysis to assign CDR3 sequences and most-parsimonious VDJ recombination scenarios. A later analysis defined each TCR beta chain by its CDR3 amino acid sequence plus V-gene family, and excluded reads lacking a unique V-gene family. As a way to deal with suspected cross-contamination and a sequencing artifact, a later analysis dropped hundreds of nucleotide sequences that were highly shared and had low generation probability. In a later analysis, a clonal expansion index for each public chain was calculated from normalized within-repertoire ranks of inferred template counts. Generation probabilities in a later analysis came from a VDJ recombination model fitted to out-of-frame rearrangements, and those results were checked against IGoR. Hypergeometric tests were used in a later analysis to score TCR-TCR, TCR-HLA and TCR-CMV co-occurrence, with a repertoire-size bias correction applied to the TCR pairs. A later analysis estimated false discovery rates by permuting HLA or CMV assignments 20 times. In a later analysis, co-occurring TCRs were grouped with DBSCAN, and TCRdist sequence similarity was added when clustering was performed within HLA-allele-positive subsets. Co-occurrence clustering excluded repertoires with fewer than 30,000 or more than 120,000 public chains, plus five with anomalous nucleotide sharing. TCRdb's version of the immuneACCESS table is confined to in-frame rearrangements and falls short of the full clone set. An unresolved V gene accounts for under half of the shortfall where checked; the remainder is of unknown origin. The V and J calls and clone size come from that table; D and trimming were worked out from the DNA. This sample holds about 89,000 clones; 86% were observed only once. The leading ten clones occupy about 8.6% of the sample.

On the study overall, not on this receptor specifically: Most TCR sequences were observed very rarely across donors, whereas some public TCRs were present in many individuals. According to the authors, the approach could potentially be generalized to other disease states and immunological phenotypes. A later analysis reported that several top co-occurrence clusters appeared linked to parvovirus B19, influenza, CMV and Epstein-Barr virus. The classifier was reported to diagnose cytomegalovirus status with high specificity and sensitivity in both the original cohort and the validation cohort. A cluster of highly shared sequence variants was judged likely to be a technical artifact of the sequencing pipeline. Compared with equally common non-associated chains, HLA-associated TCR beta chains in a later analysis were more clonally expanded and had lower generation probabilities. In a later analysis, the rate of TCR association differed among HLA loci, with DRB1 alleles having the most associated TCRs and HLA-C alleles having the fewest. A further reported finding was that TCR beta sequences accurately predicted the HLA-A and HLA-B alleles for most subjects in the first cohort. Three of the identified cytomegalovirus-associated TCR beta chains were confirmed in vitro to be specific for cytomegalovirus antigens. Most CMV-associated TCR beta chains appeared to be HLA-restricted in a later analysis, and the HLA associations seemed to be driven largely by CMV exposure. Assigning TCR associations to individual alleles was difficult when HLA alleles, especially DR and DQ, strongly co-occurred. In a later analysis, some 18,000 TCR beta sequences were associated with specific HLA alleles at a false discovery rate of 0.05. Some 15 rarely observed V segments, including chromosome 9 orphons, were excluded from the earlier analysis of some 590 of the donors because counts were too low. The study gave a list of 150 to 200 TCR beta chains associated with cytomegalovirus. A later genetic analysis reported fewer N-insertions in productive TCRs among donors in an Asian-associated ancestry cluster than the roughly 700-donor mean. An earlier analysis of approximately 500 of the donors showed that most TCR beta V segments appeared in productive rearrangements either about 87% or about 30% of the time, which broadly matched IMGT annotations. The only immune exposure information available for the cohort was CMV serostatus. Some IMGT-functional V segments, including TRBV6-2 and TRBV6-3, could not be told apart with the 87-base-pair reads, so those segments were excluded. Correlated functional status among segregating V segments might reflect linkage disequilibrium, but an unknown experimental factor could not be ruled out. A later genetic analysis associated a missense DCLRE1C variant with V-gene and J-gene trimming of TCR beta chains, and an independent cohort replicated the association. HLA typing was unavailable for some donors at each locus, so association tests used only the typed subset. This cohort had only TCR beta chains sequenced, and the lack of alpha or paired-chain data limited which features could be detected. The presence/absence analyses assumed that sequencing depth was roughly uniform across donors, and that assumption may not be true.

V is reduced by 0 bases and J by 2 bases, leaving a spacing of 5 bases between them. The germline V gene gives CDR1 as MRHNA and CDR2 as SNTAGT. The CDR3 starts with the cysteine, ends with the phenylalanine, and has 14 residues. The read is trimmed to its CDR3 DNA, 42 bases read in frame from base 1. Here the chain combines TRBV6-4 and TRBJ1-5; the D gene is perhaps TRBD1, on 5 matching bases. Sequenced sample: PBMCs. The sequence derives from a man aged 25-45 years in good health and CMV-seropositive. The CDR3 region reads CASSDSGGNQPQHF. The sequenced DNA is TGTGCCAGCAGTGACTCAGGGGGCAATCAGCCCCAGCATTTT.